This section outlines one TCR beta chain sequence together with its context. The target antigen is unknown. This sample is part of a study of blood T cells in healthy people across ages. Together with a sample-barcoded 5' primer, a J-beta primer mix was included in a second PCR lasting about 7 to 11 cycles. Each CDR3 protein is one row after TCRdb ran MiXCR on the 5' RACE reads. The sample lists 600,000 to 650,000 distinct CDR3 sequences; roughly 58% were seen once. The CDR3 totals 15 residues. Trimming pared 9 bases from V and 7 bases from J, leaving 21 bases between. The germline CDR1 and CDR2 sequences are MGHRA and YSYEKL. Findings and limits, study-wide: Estimates drawn from one million T cells were deemed to understate diversity.

The receptor comes from a man in his sixties in good health. The gene calls are TRBV4-1 and TRBJ1-4, with no clear D. Sequencing input: blood. CDR3 in DNA: TGCGCCAGGGGCCAAGTTCTCAACCCACGTGAAAAACTGTTTTTT. Its translation is CARGQVLNPREKLFF.